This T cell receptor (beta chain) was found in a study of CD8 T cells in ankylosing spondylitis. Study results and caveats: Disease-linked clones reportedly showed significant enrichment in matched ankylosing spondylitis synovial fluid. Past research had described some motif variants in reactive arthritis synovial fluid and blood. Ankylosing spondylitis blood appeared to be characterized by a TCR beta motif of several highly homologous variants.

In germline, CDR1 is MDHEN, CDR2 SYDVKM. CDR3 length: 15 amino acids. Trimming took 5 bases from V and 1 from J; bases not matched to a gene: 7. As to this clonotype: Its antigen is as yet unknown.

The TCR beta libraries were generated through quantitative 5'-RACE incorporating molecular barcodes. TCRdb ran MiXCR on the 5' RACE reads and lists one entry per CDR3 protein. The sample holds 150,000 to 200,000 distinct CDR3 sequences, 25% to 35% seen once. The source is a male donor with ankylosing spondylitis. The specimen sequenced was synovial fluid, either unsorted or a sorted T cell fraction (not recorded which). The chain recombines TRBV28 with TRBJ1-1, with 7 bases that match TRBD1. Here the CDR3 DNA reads TGTGCCAGCAGTCTTTTACAGGGGTGGAACACTGAAGCTTTCTTT. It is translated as CASSLLQGWNTEAFF.